This T cell receptor (beta chain) stems from a study of regulatory T cells in long-lasting Graves disease. Germline values: CDR1 SNHLY, CDR2 FYNNEI. The CDR3 extends over 11 amino acids. This clonotype was counted only a few times. This may be a read error, as it is one base from a much larger clone. In building TCR beta libraries, iRepertoire HTBI primers were used together with Arm-PCR of CDR3 regions. Each CDR3 protein is one row after TCRdb ran MiXCR on the multiplex PCR reads. In the table there are roughly 560,000 distinct CDR3 sequences, 12% of which are singletons. Stated time point: newly diagnosed GD, antithyroid drugs for less than 3 months. Preparation of the TCR library used RNA extracted from PBMCs. This sample also belongs to another study, concerning T cells in Graves' hyperthyroidism and ophthalmopathy.

This chain joins TRBV2 and TRBJ1-2; D is ambiguous. This clonotype originated in a woman aged 25 to 39 with Graves disease. Sequenced material: peripheral blood mononuclear cells (PBMCs), taken at new diagnosis, from a patient treated with antithyroid drugs. CDR3 loop: CASGELGGYTF. CDR3 bases: TGTGCCAGCGGTGAATTGGGCGGCTACACCTTC.